Below, 20 T cell receptor beta chains from the same sample are listed, as sequenced in a study of vaccination and CD4 T cells after COVID-19. The treatment is: roughly 11-day PBMC culture with coronavirus spike peptide pools or control peptides (ViraFEST assay). Sequenced with the Oncomine TCR Beta short-read assay was DNA taken from cultured CD4+ T cells. TCRdb recomputed calls from the PCR reads with MiXCR, one row per CDR3 protein. The repertoire holds 9,500 to 15,000 distinct CDR3 sequences, roughly 29% seen once, with about a quarter in the top ten. These TCRs are of unknown antigen specificity. Sequenced sample: cultured CD4+ T cells from blood. The receptors shown here come from a human donor with COVID-19.

The J gene is TRBJ2-1, the V gene TRBV15, with TRBD2 matching 8 bases. The V gene's germline CDR1 is LNHNV and CDR2 YYDKDF (reference sequence). This CDR3 spans 17 amino acids. Trimming took 2 bases from V and 5 from J; bases not matched to a gene: 11. The chain's CDR3 is CATSRPRGGATHNEQFF. The CDR3 DNA follows: TGTGCCACCAGCAGACCCCGGGGGGGTGCAACCCACAATGAGCAGTTCTTC.

V gene TRBV6-5 combines with J gene TRBJ1-6, with D perhaps matching TRBD1 (6 bases). The CDR3 has 15 residues. Between the trimmed V and J ends, which lost 1 base and 6 bases, there was a span of 10 bases. The germline V gene has CDR1 MNHEY and CDR2 SVGAGI. In DNA, the CDR3 is TGTGCCAGCAGTTACTTCAGGGGCGGTAATTCACCCCTCCACTTT. As protein: CASSYFRGGNSPLHF.

This clonotype is categorized as large. The rearrangement uses TRBV7-2 and TRBJ1-4; TRBD1 matches at 9 bases. With V trimmed by 1 base and J by 7 bases, 4 bases remained unmatched. CDR1 and CDR2 from the germline V gene are SGHTA and FQGNSA. The CDR3 spans 15 residues. The DNA of the CDR3 is TGTGCCAGCAGCTTAGAAGGGACAGGGTTTGAAAAACTGTTTTTT. Translated, it gives CASSLEGTGFEKLFF.

This chain uses TRBV24-1 with TRBJ2-7; either TRBD1 or TRBD2 may supply D (5 bases each). Trimming pared 6 bases from V and 4 bases from J, leaving 15 bases between. The germline V gene has CDR1 KGHDR and CDR2 SFDVKD. The CDR3 runs 14 residues. The CDR3 bases are TGTGCCACCAGTCAGGGAGCCCCCTTTTACGAGCAGTACTTC. Its protein is CATSQGAPFYEQYF.

This clonotype has only a few counts. V is TRBV6-2 or TRBV6-3 and J is TRBJ1-5, with 8 bases aligning to TRBD1. The CDR3 spans 15 residues. The germline V gene has CDR1 MNHEY and CDR2 SVGEGT. With V trimmed by 10 bases and J by 4 bases, 12 bases remained unmatched. The CDR3 loop reads CATTSGGKGNQPQHF. The CDR3, as DNA: TGTGCCACCACTTCAGGGGGCAAGGGGAATCAGCCCCAGCATTTT.

About this clonotype itself: Germline is not matched at one junction end, which may reflect a read error. The V call is TRBV5-3, the J call TRBJ1-5; no reliable D call. TRBV5-3 is sorted into the ORF group, with uncertain function. This CDR3 contains 14 residues. The CDR3 region has the DNA TGTGCCAGCAGCTCCGACGGTCTAAATCAGCCCCAGCATTTT. This gives the protein CASSSDGLNQPQHF.

The chain uses TRBV19 and TRBJ2-1; TRBD2 aligns across 11 bases. J was trimmed by 5 bases and V by 2 bases; bases with no gene match: 5. The germline V gene encodes CDR1 LNHDA and CDR2 SQIVND (reference sequence). CDR3 size: 16 residues. In DNA form, the CDR3 reads TGTGCCAGTAGTATAACAACTAGCGGGGGCAACAATGAGCAGTTCTTC. This sequence encodes CASSITTSGGNNEQFF.

This chain uses TRBV28 with TRBJ1-6; TRBD1 is a possible D gene (6 bases). The germline gives CDR1 MDHEN, CDR2 SYDVKM. Between the trimmed V and J ends, which lost 2 bases and 7 bases, there was a span of 12 bases. The CDR3 loop spans 15 amino acids. This CDR3 is CASSLGGAVNSPLHF. In nucleotides, the CDR3 is TGTGCCAGCAGTTTAGGGGGGGCGGTGAATTCACCCCTCCACTTT.

This clonotype qualifies as large. The chain employs TRBV11-3 and TRBJ2-7; D could derive from TRBD1 or TRBD2 (5 bases each). Germline CDR1 reads SGHNT; CDR2 reads YENEEA. The V end was cut by 5 bases, the J end by 0 bases, with 23 bases between. The CDR3 spans 18 residues. This CDR3 reads CASSRYLTGTPSSYEQYF. The CDR3, as DNA: TGTGCCAGCAGCCGATATCTAACCGGGACCCCGAGCTCCTACGAGCAGTACTTC.

In its sample, this clonotype was seen a few times. This rearrangement joins TRBV5-1 to TRBJ1-1; D gene uncertain. Deletions cut 0 bases from V and 4 bases from J, with 13 bases between. CDR1 SGHRS and CDR2 YFSETQ come from the germline V gene. The CDR3 is 15 residues long. The CDR3 sequence: CASSLGLGLGTEAFF. In DNA, the CDR3 is TGCGCCAGCAGCTTGGGATTGGGTCTCGGCACTGAAGCTTTCTTT.

This clonotype was seen a few times. J is TRBJ1-2 and V is TRBV11-3, with D maybe TRBD1 (6 bases). Trimming took off 5 bases at V and 0 bases at J, with 13 bases between the two ends. Looked up from germline, CDR1 is SGHNT and CDR2 is YENEEA. The CDR3 is made up of 15 amino acids. CDR3 amino acids: CASSHYREANYGYTF. The CDR3, as DNA: TGTGCCAGCAGCCACTACAGGGAAGCTAACTATGGCTACACCTTC.

J is TRBJ2-1 and V is TRBV10-3, with 10 bases matching TRBD1. Trimming cost V 3 bases and J 1 base; bases outside gene matches: 3. Germline lookup yields CDR1 ENHRY and CDR2 SYGVKD. The CDR3 is made up of 16 amino acids. Written as DNA, the CDR3 is TGTGCCATCAGTGATTGGACAGGGGGGTCCTACAATGAGCAGTTCTTC. It is translated as CAISDWTGGSYNEQFF.

The chain links TRBV11-3 to TRBJ2-3; TRBD1 is a possible D gene (5 bases). The CDR3 runs to 12 residues. Between the trimmed V and J ends, which lost 3 bases and 8 bases, there was a span of 9 bases. Germline values: CDR1 SGHNT, CDR2 YENEEA. This CDR3 is CASSFRVFTQYF. The CDR3, as DNA: TGTGCCAGCAGCTTCAGGGTTTTTACGCAGTATTTT.

The J gene is TRBJ1-6, the V gene TRBV19; no firm D call. In germline, CDR1 is LNHDA, CDR2 SQIVND (reference sequence). CDR3 length equals 16 residues. Trimming pared 3 bases from V and 7 bases from J, leaving 16 bases between. Here the CDR3 DNA reads TGTGCCAGTAGTATTAGTGGGGATTTTAAAAATTCACCCCTCCACTTT. This encodes CASSISGDFKNSPLHF.

This clonotype was seen once. The chain is built from TRBV7-2 and TRBJ2-3, with 8 bases that match TRBD2. CDR3 size: 15 residues. V lost 3 bases and J lost 2; bases outside the gene matches: 4. CDR1 is SGHTA and CDR2 is FQGNSA in the germline V gene. The CDR3 protein is CASSFQRGSTDTQYF. CDR3 DNA sequence: TGTGCCAGCAGCTTCCAGCGGGGGTCCACAGATACGCAGTATTTT.

The V gene is TRBV7-2, the J gene TRBJ2-7; weak D call: TRBD2 (5 bases). The length of the CDR3 is 13 residues. The germline gives CDR1 SGHTA, CDR2 FQGNSA. Trimming left V 4 bases short and J 5 bases short, with 12 bases between. The CDR3: CASSSWGADEQYF. The CDR3 region has the DNA TGTGCCAGCAGCTCTTGGGGAGCGGACGAGCAGTACTTC.

The chain couples TRBV24-1 to TRBJ2-1; maybe TRBD1 (6 bases). Looked up from germline, CDR1 is KGHDR and CDR2 is SFDVKD. Trimming pared 4 bases from V and 4 bases from J, leaving 22 bases between. The CDR3 covers 18 residues. CDR3 DNA: TGTGCCACCAGTGACACTCCTGGCCAGGGGCTTTGGTACAATGAGCAGTTCTTC. It translates to CATSDTPGQGLWYNEQFF.

V gene TRBV19 combines with J gene TRBJ1-1; D ambiguous. This CDR3 is built from 12 residues. Trimming pared 3 bases from V and 10 bases from J, leaving 12 bases between. CDR1 and CDR2 (germline): LNHDA, SQIVND (reference sequence). The CDR3 DNA is TGTGCCAGTAGTATTGGTGGGGAAGGAGCTTTCTTT. Translating it yields CASSIGGEGAFF.

This clonotype has a single count. The chain links TRBV5-4 to TRBJ2-7; D is perhaps TRBD1 (6 bases). This CDR3 contains 13 residues. Germline loops: CDR1 SGHNT, CDR2 YYREEE (reference sequence). The germline V and J ends were trimmed by 5 bases and 3 bases, with 12 bases remaining between them. CDR3 protein: CASSNGQLYEQYF. The CDR3 DNA is TGTGCCAGCAGTAATGGACAGCTCTACGAGCAGTACTTC.

The chain links TRBV12-3 or TRBV12-4 to TRBJ1-6; TRBD1 agrees at 10 bases. This CDR3 comprises 17 residues. V lost 5 bases, J lost 1 base, and 5 bases stayed unmatched. The CDR3 region has the DNA TGTGCCAGCAGTCACCGACAGGGGGCTTCCTATAATTCACCCCTCCACTTT. Protein sequence: CASSHRQGASYNSPLHF.